What follows are 23 T cell receptor beta chains derived from one specimen sequenced in a study of shared clonotypes between healthy human individuals. Clones were read by immunoSEQ multiplex PCR, and TCRdb kept only the in-frame ones, dropping some. Of some 2,400,000 clones listed, nearly 97% are singletons. The sample was naive CD4+ T cells sorted from blood. Subset specified: CD45RA+ positively selected. The receptor set was obtained from a man younger than 30 in good health.

The genes are TRBV27 and TRBJ1-6; no firm D call. Trimming left V 6 bases short and J 0 bases short, with 9 bases between. Germline loops: CDR1 MNHEY, CDR2 SMNVEV (reference sequence). The length of the CDR3 is 15 residues. CDR3 nucleotide sequence: TGTGCCAGCAGGAAGATGAGCTCCTATAATTCACCCCTCCACTTT. This translates into CASRKMSSYNSPLHF.

DNA of the CDR3: TGCAGCGTTGAGCTGGCAAACTATGGCTACACCTTC. It translates to CSVELANYGYTF. The genes are TRBV29-1 and TRBJ1-2; D gene ambiguous. Trimming shortened V by 3 bases and J by 2 bases, and 7 bases separated the two germline ends. This CDR3 contains 12 residues. The V gene's germline CDR1 is SQVTM and CDR2 ANQGSEA.

The rearrangement uses TRBV2 and TRBJ2-7, with D perhaps being TRBD1 or TRBD2 (7 bases each). The length of the CDR3 is 16 residues. Germline V gives CDR1 SNHLY, CDR2 FYNNEI. Trimming pared 6 bases from V and 2 bases from J, leaving 20 bases between. CDR3 sequence reads: CASSKDGQGGTYEQYF. CDR3 DNA: TGTGCCAGCAGCAAAGACGGGCAGGGGGGGACCTACGAGCAGTACTTC.

This chain links TRBV5-1 with TRBJ2-5; TRBD1 might be the D (5 bases). Germline assignment: CDR1 SGHRS and CDR2 YFSETQ. The CDR3 extends over 14 amino acids. V was shortened by 3 bases and J by 5 bases, with 14 bases between the two germline ends. CDR3 in DNA: TGCGCCAGCAGCTCGGACATGCAACTGGAGACCCAGTACTTC. Translation gives CASSSDMQLETQYF.

The V and J genes are TRBV10-1 and TRBJ2-7; TRBD2 agrees at 8 bases. V lost 6 bases, J lost 0 bases, and 7 bases stayed unmatched. Germline V gives CDR1 WNHNN, CDR2 SYGVQD (reference sequence). This CDR3 spans 15 amino acids. CDR3 residues: CASSPNGRASYEQYF. CDR3 DNA sequence: TGCGCCAGCAGCCCTAACGGGAGGGCCTCCTACGAGCAGTACTTC.

The CDR3 spells CASSSGGSGRFYEQYF. CDR3 bases: TGTGCCAGCAGCTCGGGGGGTAGCGGGAGGTTCTACGAGCAGTACTTC. J is TRBJ2-7 and V is TRBV7-2, with TRBD2 identical over 10 bases. The germline V gene encodes CDR1 SGHTA and CDR2 FQGNSA. J was trimmed by 3 bases and V by 4 bases; bases with no gene match: 9. There are 16 residues in the CDR3.

Here the CDR3 DNA reads TGTGCCAGCAGGTCGGGAGAGCTCTATAATTCACCCCTCCACTTT. This codes for CASRSGELYNSPLHF. The chain carries TRBV27 and TRBJ1-6; no firm D call. The CDR3 has 15 amino acids. Trimming cost V 6 bases and J 3 bases, with 12 bases left between them. Germline V CDR1 and CDR2: MNHEY, SMNVEV (reference sequence).

The chain is built from TRBV5-1 and TRBJ2-2, with 9 bases aligning to TRBD2. CDR3 length: 19 amino acids. Germline CDR1 is SGHRS and CDR2 is YFSETQ. J lost 0 bases, V lost 6 bases, and 15 bases had no gene match. The CDR3 reads CASTRGGSGSVANTGELFF. The DNA of the CDR3 is TGCGCCAGCACCCGAGGGGGTAGCGGGAGCGTGGCGAACACCGGGGAGCTGTTTTTT.

The chain combines TRBV5-4 with TRBJ2-1, with 7 bases fitting TRBD1. Germline lookup yields CDR1 SGHNT and CDR2 YYREEE (reference sequence). The CDR3 sequence is 16 residues long. V lost 2 bases and J lost 7; bases outside the gene matches: 12. For the CDR3, the DNA is TGTGCCAGCAGCTTACTGGGACAGCTCCGATTAAATGAGCAGTTCTTC. This sequence encodes CASSLLGQLRLNEQFF. The variable domain in full, with the rest retrieved from reference TRBV5-4 and TRBJ2-1, is ETGVTQSPTHLIKTRGQQVTLRCSSQSGHNTVSWYQQALGQGPQFIFQYYREEENGRGNFPPRFSGLQFPNYSSELNVNALELDDSALYLCASSLLGQLRLNEQFFGPGTRLTVL.

On this clone: This sample also contains other DNA sequences that code for the same CDR3. The chain links TRBV29-1 to TRBJ2-3; D is unclear. Per the germline V gene, CDR1 is SQVTM and CDR2 is ANQGSEA. CDR3 length equals 9 residues. The germline V and J ends were trimmed by 4 bases and 6 bases, with 2 bases remaining between them. Here the CDR3 reads CSVGDTQYF. CDR3 DNA sequence: TGCAGCGTTGGGGATACGCAGTATTTT.

The J gene is TRBJ1-3, the V gene TRBV5-4; 9 bases are a match to TRBD1. The CDR3 totals 16 residues. J lost 2 bases, V lost 0 bases, and 3 bases had no gene match. Germline V gene data show CDR1 as SGHNT and CDR2 as YYREEE (reference sequence). CDR3 loop: CASSLEGDRAGNTIYF. CDR3 coding DNA: TGTGCCAGCAGCTTGGAAGGGGACAGGGCTGGAAACACCATATATTTT. The full variable domain, in which reference TRBV5-4 and TRBJ1-3 provide the parts outside the CDR3, is ETGVTQSPTHLIKTRGQQVTLRCSSQSGHNTVSWYQQALGQGPQFIFQYYREEENGRGNFPPRFSGLQFPNYSSELNVNALELDDSALYLCASSLEGDRAGNTIYFGEGSWLTVV.

The rearrangement uses TRBV5-8 and TRBJ1-6, with D hard to call. Germline-derived CDR1 and CDR2 are SGHTS and YDEGEE. V lost 4 bases, J lost 0 bases, and 14 bases lay in between. This CDR3 is 17 amino acids long. The CDR3 DNA reads TGTGCCAGCAGCCCGTTACTGAATCCCTCCTATAATTCACCCCTCCACTTT. This gives the protein CASSPLLNPSYNSPLHF.

The chain employs TRBV18 and TRBJ2-3; tentatively, D is TRBD1 (7 bases). V lost 3 bases, J lost 2 bases, and 15 bases lay in between. The CDR3 covers 16 residues. In germline, CDR1 is KGHSH, CDR2 LQKENI. CDR3 bases: TGTGCCAGCTCACCGGGGGGACAGACAACCACAGATACGCAGTATTTT. It is translated as CASSPGGQTTTDTQYF.

This clone was seen just once. This chain joins TRBV6-6 and TRBJ2-7, with 9 positions matching TRBD1. This CDR3 spans 16 amino acids. Germline CDR1 and CDR2: MNHNY and SVGAGI (reference sequence). V shed 5 bases, J shed 0 bases, and the junction held 8 bases outside the gene matches. Here the CDR3 reads CASSQRDRGSSYEQYF. CDR3 nucleotides: TGTGCCAGCAGTCAGAGAGACAGGGGGTCCTCCTACGAGCAGTACTTC.

The gene calls are TRBV6-6 and TRBJ2-7, with TRBD2 matching over 12 bases. Germline V CDR1 and CDR2: MNHNY, SVGAGI (reference sequence). V trimming: 7 bases; J trimming: 3 bases; junction bases outside the gene matches: 7. This CDR3 has 15 amino acids. CDR3 in DNA: TGTGCCAGCAACCAACCGGGACTAGCGGGCTACGAGCAGTACTTC. Translated: CASNQPGLAGYEQYF.

The chain carries TRBV2 and TRBJ2-3, with D possibly being TRBD1 (5 bases). CDR1 is SNHLY, CDR2 FYNNEI, per germline. V lost 8 bases and J 5 bases, leaving 17 bases between the germline ends. The CDR3 is 14 residues long. CDR3 loop: CASARAFQGDTQYF. The CDR3 DNA is TGTGCCAGCGCACGGGCTTTTCAGGGAGATACGCAGTATTTT.

The chain carries TRBV6-1 and TRBJ2-7, with a weak D call TRBD2 (5 bases). The V end was cut by 6 bases, the J end by 1 base, with 10 bases between. The CDR3 contains 13 residues. CDR1 is MNHNS and CDR2 is SASEGT in the germline V gene. CDR3 in amino acids: CASRGDKSYEQYF. CDR3 sequence (DNA): TGTGCCAGCAGGGGAGACAAGTCCTACGAGCAGTACTTC.

The gene calls are TRBV5-1 and TRBJ2-7, with 7 bases lining up with TRBD1. The CDR3 has 15 residues. Germline V lookup: CDR1 SGHRS, CDR2 YFSETQ. J gave up 0 bases and V 4 bases, and 7 bases lay outside the gene matches. The CDR3 reads CASSRDSLSSYEQYF. CDR3 bases: TGCGCCAGCAGCCGGGACAGCCTAAGCTCCTACGAGCAGTACTTC.

The genes are TRBV4-1 and TRBJ2-1; D gene uncertain. The CDR3 has 13 amino acids. CDR1 and CDR2 from the germline V gene are MGHRA and YSYEKL. Trimming shortened V by 0 bases and J by 8 bases, and 8 bases separated the two germline ends. The CDR3 spells CASSQDEFYEQFF. The CDR3 nucleotides read TGCGCCAGCAGCCAAGATGAGTTCTATGAGCAGTTCTTC.

V usage is TRBV6-1 and J usage is TRBJ2-3, with D unresolved. Trimming shortened V by 5 bases and J by 0 bases, and 12 bases separated the two germline ends. Germline CDR1 and CDR2: MNHNS and SASEGT. The CDR3 is made up of 15 amino acids. This CDR3 reads CASSQNRLSTDTQYF. For the CDR3, the DNA is TGTGCCAGCAGTCAGAACCGACTCAGCACAGATACGCAGTATTTT.

V usage is TRBV10-1 and J usage is TRBJ1-5; D may be TRBD1 (6 bases). Germline loops: CDR1 WNHNN, CDR2 SYGVQD (reference sequence). There are 17 residues in the CDR3. V was clipped by 3 bases and J by 0 bases, with 15 bases between them. The CDR3 nucleotides are TGCGCCAGCAGTGAAAGAAAGGGGGAGGTTAGCAATCAGCCCCAGCATTTT. The encoded protein is CASSERKGEVSNQPQHF.

The CDR3 loop reads CAWTAASSVYNEQFF. CDR3 nucleotide sequence: TGTGCCTGGACCGCGGCTAGTTCGGTTTACAATGAGCAGTTCTTC. The chain recombines TRBV30 with TRBJ2-1; no clear D gene. Between the trimmed V and J ends, which lost 4 bases and 4 bases, there was a span of 17 bases. The CDR3 has 15 residues. Per germline, CDR1 GTSNPN and CDR2 SVGIG (reference sequence). Together with reference TRBV30 and TRBJ2-1, the CDR3 gives the full variable domain: SQTIHQWPATLVQPVGSPLSLECTVEGTSNPNLYWYRQAAGRGLQLLFYSVGIGQISSEVPQNLSASRPQDRQFILSSKKLLLSDSGFYLCAWTAASSVYNEQFFGPGTRLTVL.

The CDR3 sequence: CASSEYPGNTEAFF. CDR3 bases: TGTGCCAGCAGCGAATACCCTGGGAACACTGAAGCTTTCTTT. The chain has TRBV14 and TRBJ1-1; D is uncertain. The CDR3 sequence is 14 residues long. Trimming pared 5 bases from V and 1 base from J, leaving 11 bases between. The germline CDR1 and CDR2 sequences are SGHDN and FVKESK.